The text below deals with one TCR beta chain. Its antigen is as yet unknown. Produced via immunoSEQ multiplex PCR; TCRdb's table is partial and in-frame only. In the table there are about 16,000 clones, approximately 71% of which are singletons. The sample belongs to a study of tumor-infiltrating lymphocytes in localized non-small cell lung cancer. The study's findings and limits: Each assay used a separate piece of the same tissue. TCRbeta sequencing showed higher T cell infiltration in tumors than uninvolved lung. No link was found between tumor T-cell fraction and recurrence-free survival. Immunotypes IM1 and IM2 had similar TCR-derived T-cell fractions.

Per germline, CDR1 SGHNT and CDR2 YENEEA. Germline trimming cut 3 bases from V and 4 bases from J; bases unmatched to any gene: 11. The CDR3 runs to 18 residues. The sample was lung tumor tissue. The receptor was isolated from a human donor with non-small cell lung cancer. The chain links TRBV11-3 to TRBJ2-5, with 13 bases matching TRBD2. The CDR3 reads CASSFSSRGLAGSETQYF. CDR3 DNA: TGTGCCAGCAGCTTTTCCAGTCGGGGACTAGCGGGGTCAGAGACCCAGTACTTC.